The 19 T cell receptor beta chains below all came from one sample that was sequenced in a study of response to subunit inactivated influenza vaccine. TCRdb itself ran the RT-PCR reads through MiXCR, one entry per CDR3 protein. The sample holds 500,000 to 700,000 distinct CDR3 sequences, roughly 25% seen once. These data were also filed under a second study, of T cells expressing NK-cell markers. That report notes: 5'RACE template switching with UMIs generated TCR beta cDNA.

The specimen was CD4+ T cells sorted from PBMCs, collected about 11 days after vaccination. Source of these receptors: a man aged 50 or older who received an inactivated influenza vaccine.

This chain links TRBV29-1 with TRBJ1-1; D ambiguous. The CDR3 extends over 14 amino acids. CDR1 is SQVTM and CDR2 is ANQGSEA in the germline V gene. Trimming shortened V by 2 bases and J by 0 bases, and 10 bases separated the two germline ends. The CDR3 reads CSVEPGSLNTEAFF. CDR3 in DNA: TGCAGCGTTGAACCCGGAAGTCTGAACACTGAAGCTTTCTTT.

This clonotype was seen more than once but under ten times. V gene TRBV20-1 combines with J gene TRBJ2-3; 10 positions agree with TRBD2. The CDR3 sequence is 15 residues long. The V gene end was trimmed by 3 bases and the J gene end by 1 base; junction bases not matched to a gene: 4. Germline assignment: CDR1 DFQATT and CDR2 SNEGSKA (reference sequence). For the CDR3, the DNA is TGCAGTGCTAGTCCTAGCGGGGGCCGCACAGATACGCAGTATTTT. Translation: CSASPSGGRTDTQYF.

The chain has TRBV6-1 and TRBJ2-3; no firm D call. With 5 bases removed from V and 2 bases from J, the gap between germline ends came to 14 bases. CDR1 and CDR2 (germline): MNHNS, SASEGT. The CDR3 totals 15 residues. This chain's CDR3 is CASSPRPVSTDTQYF. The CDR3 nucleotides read TGTGCCAGCAGTCCCCGGCCAGTGTCCACAGATACGCAGTATTTT.

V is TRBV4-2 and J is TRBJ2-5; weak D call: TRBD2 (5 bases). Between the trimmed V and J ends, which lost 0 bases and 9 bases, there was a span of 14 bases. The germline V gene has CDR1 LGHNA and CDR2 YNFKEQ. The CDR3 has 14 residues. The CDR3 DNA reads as TGTGCCAGCAGCCAAGACTCCGATACTAGTTCCCAGTACTTC. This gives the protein CASSQDSDTSSQYF.

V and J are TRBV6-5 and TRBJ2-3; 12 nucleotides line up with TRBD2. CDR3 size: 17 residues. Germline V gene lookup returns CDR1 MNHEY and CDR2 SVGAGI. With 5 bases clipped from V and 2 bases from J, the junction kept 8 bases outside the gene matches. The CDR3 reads CASSRSTSGGLTDTQYF. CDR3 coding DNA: TGTGCCAGCAGTCGCTCGACTAGCGGGGGACTCACAGATACGCAGTATTTT.

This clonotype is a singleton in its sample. The CDR3: CSARAQVNQPQHF. The CDR3 region has the DNA TGCAGTGCTAGAGCACAGGTCAATCAGCCCCAGCATTTT. The chain carries TRBV20-1 and TRBJ1-5; D perhaps matches TRBD1 (5 bases). This CDR3 contains 13 residues. Trimming shortened V by 1 base and J by 3 bases, and 7 bases separated the two germline ends. Germline assignment: CDR1 DFQATT and CDR2 SNEGSKA (reference sequence).

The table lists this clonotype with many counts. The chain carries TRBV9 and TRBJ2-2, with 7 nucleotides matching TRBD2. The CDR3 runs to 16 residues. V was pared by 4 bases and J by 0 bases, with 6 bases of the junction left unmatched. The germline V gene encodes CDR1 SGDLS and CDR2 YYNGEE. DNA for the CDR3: TGTGCCAGCAGCTTGCTGGGGGGGGCGAACACCGGGGAGCTGTTTTTT. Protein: CASSLLGGANTGELFF.

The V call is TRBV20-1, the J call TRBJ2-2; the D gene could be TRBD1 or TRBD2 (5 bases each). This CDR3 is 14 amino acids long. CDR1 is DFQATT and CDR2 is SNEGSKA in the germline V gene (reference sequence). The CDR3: CSFYGGGNTGELFF. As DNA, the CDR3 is TGCAGCTTCTATGGTGGGGGAAACACCGGGGAGCTGTTTTTT.

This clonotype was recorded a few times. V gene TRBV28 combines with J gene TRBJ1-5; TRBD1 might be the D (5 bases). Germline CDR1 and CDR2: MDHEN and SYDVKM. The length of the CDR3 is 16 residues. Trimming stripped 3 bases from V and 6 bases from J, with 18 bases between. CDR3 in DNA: TGTGCCAGCAGTTTTCAGGGTTGGCTGGACGGTCAGCCCCAGCATTTT. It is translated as CASSFQGWLDGQPQHF.

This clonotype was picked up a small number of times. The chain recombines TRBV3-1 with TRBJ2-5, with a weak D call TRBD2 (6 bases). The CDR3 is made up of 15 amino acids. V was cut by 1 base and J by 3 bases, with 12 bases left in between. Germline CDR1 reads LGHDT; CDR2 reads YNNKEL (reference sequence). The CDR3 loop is CASSQGGTSEETQYF. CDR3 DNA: TGTGCCAGCAGCCAAGGCGGGACCTCTGAAGAGACCCAGTACTTC.

The CDR3, as DNA: TGCGCCAGCAGACAGGGCTATAGAAACACTGAAGCTTTCTTT. This translates into CASRQGYRNTEAFF. This chain joins TRBV5-1 and TRBJ1-1, with a possible D match to TRBD1 (6 bases). Germline CDR1 and CDR2: SGHRS and YFSETQ. Trimming shortened V by 5 bases and J by 2 bases, and 13 bases separated the two germline ends. This CDR3 spans 14 amino acids.

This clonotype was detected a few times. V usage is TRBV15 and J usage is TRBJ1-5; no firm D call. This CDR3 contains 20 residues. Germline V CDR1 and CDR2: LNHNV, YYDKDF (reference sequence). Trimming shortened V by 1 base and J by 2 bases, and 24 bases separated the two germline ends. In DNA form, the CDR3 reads TGTGCCACCAGCAGAGGGTCCCTCGGTTTGTTCGTGTCGGGCAATCAGCCCCAGCATTTT. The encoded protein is CATSRGSLGLFVSGNQPQHF.

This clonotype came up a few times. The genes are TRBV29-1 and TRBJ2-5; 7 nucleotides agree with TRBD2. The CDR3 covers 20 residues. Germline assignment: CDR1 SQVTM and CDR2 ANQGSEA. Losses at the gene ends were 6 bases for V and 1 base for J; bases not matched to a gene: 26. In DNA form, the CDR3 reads TGCAGCGTCCGACGCCTATTGTCCTCCCTAGCGGCAACCGCCCAAGAGACCCAGTACTTC. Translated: CSVRRLLSSLAATAQETQYF.

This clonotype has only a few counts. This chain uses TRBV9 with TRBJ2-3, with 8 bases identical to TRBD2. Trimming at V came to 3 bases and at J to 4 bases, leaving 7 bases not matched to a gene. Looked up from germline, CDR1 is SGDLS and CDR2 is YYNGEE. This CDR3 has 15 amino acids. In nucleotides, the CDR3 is TGTGCCAGCAGCGGGAGACTAGCGTGGTCAGATACGCAGTATTTT. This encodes CASSGRLAWSDTQYF.

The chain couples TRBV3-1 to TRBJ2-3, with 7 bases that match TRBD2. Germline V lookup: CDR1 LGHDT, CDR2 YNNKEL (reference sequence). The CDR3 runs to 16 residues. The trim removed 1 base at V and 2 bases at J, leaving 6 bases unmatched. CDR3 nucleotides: TGTGCCAGCAGCCAAGGTCTGGGGGGGACCACAGATACGCAGTATTTT. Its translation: CASSQGLGGTTDTQYF.

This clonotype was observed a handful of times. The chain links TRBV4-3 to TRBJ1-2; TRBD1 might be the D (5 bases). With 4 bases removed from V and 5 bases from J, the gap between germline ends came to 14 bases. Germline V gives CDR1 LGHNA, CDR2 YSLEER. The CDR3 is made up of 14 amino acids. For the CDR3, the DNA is TGCGCCAGCAGCCCCAGGGAGAGAGGGTATGGCTACACCTTC. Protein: CASSPRERGYGYTF.

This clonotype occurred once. CDR3 protein: CASSLVQGPGYEQYF. CDR3 DNA sequence: TGCGCCAGCAGCTTGGTCCAGGGCCCAGGGTACGAGCAGTACTTC. V gene TRBV5-1 combines with J gene TRBJ2-7; TRBD1 is a possible D gene (5 bases). Germline CDR1 SGHRS, CDR2 YFSETQ. The CDR3 is 15 residues long. V lost 0 bases to trimming and J lost 4 bases, with 14 bases between them.

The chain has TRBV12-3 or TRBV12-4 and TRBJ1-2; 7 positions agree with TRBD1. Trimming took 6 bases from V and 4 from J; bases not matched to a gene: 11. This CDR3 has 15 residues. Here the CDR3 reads CASRSTGQRTYGYTF. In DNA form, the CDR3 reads TGTGCCAGCAGGTCGACGGGACAGAGAACCTATGGCTACACCTTC.

The CDR3: CASSRGTADTQYF. For the CDR3, the DNA is TGCGCCAGCAGCCGAGGGACAGCAGATACGCAGTATTTT. The genes are TRBV4-3 and TRBJ2-3, with TRBD1 matching over 7 bases. Germline V gene lookup returns CDR1 LGHNA and CDR2 YSLEER. Trimming at V came to 4 bases and at J to 4 bases, leaving 2 bases not matched to a gene. The CDR3 totals 13 residues.